What follows are 25 T cell receptor beta chains derived from one specimen sequenced in a study of blood T cell repertoires in COVID-19. The repertoire was sequenced with immunoSEQ multiplex PCR; TCRdb's copy has only in-frame clones and lacks some. The sample gives about 310,000 clones, about nine tenths of which show up once; 1% is in the top ten. The source material was peripheral blood. The receptors originated from a man aged 50 or older with active or convalescent COVID-19.

A word on this clone: A read error may account for a junction end that differs from germline. The chain uses TRBV5-1 and TRBJ2-1, with TRBD1 matching over 10 bases. Germline V CDR1 and CDR2: SGHRS, YFSETQ. CDR3 length equals 17 residues. The CDR3 protein is CASSGRDRGHSYHEQFF. CDR3 DNA sequence: TGCGCCAGCAGCGGACGGGACAGGGGACATTCCTACCATGAGCAGTTCTTC.

This clone was counted between two and nine times. The chain couples TRBV19 to TRBJ2-1; D is possibly TRBD2 (6 bases). The germline gives CDR1 LNHDA, CDR2 SQIVND (reference sequence). This CDR3 spans 14 amino acids. V lost 3 bases and J 6 bases, leaving 12 bases between the germline ends. The CDR3 coding sequence is TGTGCCAGTAGTATCCGGCTAGCGAGCAATGAGCAGTTCTTC. This gives the protein CASSIRLASNEQFF.

The genes are TRBV5-1 and TRBJ2-1; TRBD1 agrees at 9 bases. Germline CDR1 is SGHRS and CDR2 is YFSETQ. With 5 bases clipped from V and 5 bases from J, the junction kept 14 bases outside the gene matches. The CDR3 has 17 amino acids. CDR3 nucleotides: TGCGCCAGCAGAGACGGGACAGGGATTTCTCGCGACAATGAGCAGTTCTTC. This sequence encodes CASRDGTGISRDNEQFF.

The chain carries TRBV9 and TRBJ1-2; 8 bases fit TRBD1. Germline CDR1 and CDR2: SGDLS and YYNGEE. J was trimmed by 7 bases and V by 1 base; bases with no gene match: 12. This CDR3 contains 16 residues. As DNA, the CDR3 is TGTGCCAGCAGCGTAACGGCTGCAGGGGGCGGGAGTGGCTACACCTTC. The encoded protein is CASSVTAAGGGSGYTF.

The genes are TRBV25-1 and TRBJ1-4; D is possibly TRBD1 (6 bases). V was pared by 3 bases and J by 3 bases, with 11 bases between. Germline CDR1 reads MGHDK; CDR2 reads SYGVNS. The CDR3 spans 15 residues. The CDR3: CASSDTRQANEKLFF. In DNA form, the CDR3 reads TGTGCCAGCAGTGACACGAGACAGGCTAATGAAAAACTGTTTTTT.

The chain joins TRBV28 to TRBJ2-6; 7 nucleotides align to TRBD1. CDR3 length equals 15 residues. J was trimmed by 2 bases and V by 5 bases; bases with no gene match: 3. Germline V gene data show CDR1 as MDHEN and CDR2 as SYDVKM. The CDR3 loop is CASSRQGAGANVLTF. CDR3 DNA sequence: TGTGCCAGCAGTAGACAGGGTGCTGGGGCCAACGTCCTGACTTTC.

The V call is TRBV11-1, the J call TRBJ1-1; 7 bases fit TRBD1. Germline values: CDR1 SGHAT, CDR2 FQDESV (reference sequence). CDR3 length: 15 residues. The J segment lost 1 base and the V segment lost 1 base, leaving 3 bases of the junction unmatched. The CDR3: CASSLVNRGNTEAFF. CDR3 coding DNA: TGTGCCAGCAGCTTAGTCAACAGGGGGAACACTGAAGCTTTCTTT.

The rearrangement uses TRBV12-3 or TRBV12-4 and TRBJ2-3, with no clear D. The CDR3 has 12 residues. Deletions cut 6 bases from V and 4 bases from J, with 8 bases between. CDR3 DNA: TGTGCCAGCAGGGCCCTTGCAGATACGCAGTATTTT. The encoded protein is CASRALADTQYF.

The chain links TRBV2 to TRBJ2-5; TRBD2 matches 13 bases. This CDR3 is built from 15 residues. The ends lost 4 bases at V and 4 bases at J; junction bases unmatched: 3. Germline-derived CDR1 and CDR2 are SNHLY and FYNNEI. The CDR3 nucleotides read TGTGCCAGCAGTGCCGGGACTAGCGGGGCAGAGACCCAGTACTTC. Its translation is CASSAGTSGAETQYF.

This chain's CDR3 is CASSEVSGLSYNSPLHF. The CDR3 region has the DNA TGTGCCAGCAGTGAAGTCTCAGGGCTCTCCTATAATTCACCCCTCCACTTT. This chain uses TRBV6-1 with TRBJ1-6, with D tentatively TRBD1 (5 bases). Trimming left V 1 base short and J 0 bases short, with 10 bases between. This CDR3 contains 17 residues. Germline assignment: CDR1 MNHNS and CDR2 SASEGT.

V is TRBV13 and J is TRBJ2-7; TRBD1 matches 9 bases. The V and J ends lost 6 bases and 4 bases, in that order; junction bases with no gene match: 4. Germline V gene lookup returns CDR1 PRHDT and CDR2 FYEKMQ (reference sequence). The CDR3 consists of 13 residues. As DNA, the CDR3 is TGTGCCAGCAGTACAGGGGGCGTGTACGAGCAGTACTTC. Amino acid sequence: CASSTGGVYEQYF.

This clone was detected ten times or more. The chain joins TRBV5-5 to TRBJ1-1; D is perhaps TRBD1 (6 bases). V dropped 0 bases and J dropped 7 bases, with 16 bases sitting between them. Germline values: CDR1 SGHKS, CDR2 YYEKEE (reference sequence). The CDR3 loop spans 15 amino acids. The CDR3: CASSLGGFGQLEAFF. DNA for the CDR3: TGTGCCAGCAGCTTGGGGGGGTTCGGACAGCTTGAAGCTTTCTTT. Full variable domain (missing parts from reference TRBV5-5 and TRBJ1-1): DAGVTQSPTHLIKTRGQQVTLRCSPISGHKSVSWYQQVLGQGPQFIFQYYEKEERGRGNFPDRFSARQFPNYSSELNVNALLLGDSALYLCASSLGGFGQLEAFFGQGTRLTVV.

This chain links TRBV4-2 with TRBJ1-1; 7 bases align to TRBD1. The CDR3 length is 15 residues. Trimming cost V 3 bases and J 3 bases; bases outside gene matches: 7. Germline lookup yields CDR1 LGHNA and CDR2 YNFKEQ. The CDR3 protein is CASSQATGTDTEAFF. CDR3 in DNA: TGTGCCAGCAGCCAGGCGACCGGGACAGACACTGAAGCTTTCTTT.

This rearrangement joins TRBV18 to TRBJ1-6; TRBD1 is a possible D gene (5 bases). This CDR3 spans 15 amino acids. Per the germline V gene, CDR1 is KGHSH and CDR2 is LQKENI. V shed 0 bases and J shed 7 bases, with 10 bases lying between them. The CDR3 nucleotides are TGTGCCAGCTCACCACCGGGTGACAGAAATTCACCCCTCCACTTT. It specifies CASSPPGDRNSPLHF. The full variable domain, its missing parts supplied by reference TRBV18 and TRBJ1-6, is NAGVMQNPRHLVRRRGQEARLRCSPMKGHSHVYWYRQLPEEGLKFMVYLQKENIIDESGMPKERFSAEFPKEGPSILRIQQVVRGDSAAYFCASSPPGDRNSPLHFGNGTRLTVT.

This clone was seen just once. The V and J genes are TRBV14 and TRBJ1-2; D not resolved. Deletions cut 3 bases from V and 0 bases from J, with 5 bases between. The germline gives CDR1 SGHDN, CDR2 FVKESK. The CDR3 contains 13 residues. The CDR3 reads CASSHTTNYGYTF. CDR3 bases: TGTGCCAGCAGCCATACTACTAACTATGGCTACACCTTC.

A single count supports this clone. The rearrangement links TRBV19 to TRBJ2-1; perhaps TRBD2 as D (5 bases). V lost 8 bases to trimming and J lost 5 bases, with 7 bases between them. This CDR3 region has 11 residues. CDR1 LNHDA and CDR2 SQIVND come from the germline V gene (reference sequence). The CDR3 DNA follows: TGTGCCAGTGCTAGCCACAATGAGCAGTTCTTC. Translating it yields CASASHNEQFF.

V and J are TRBV7-8 and TRBJ2-3; D unclear. V dropped 5 bases and J dropped 6 bases, with 12 bases sitting between them. Germline V lookup: CDR1 SGHVS, CDR2 FQNEAQ. This CDR3 has 13 residues. The CDR3 bases are TGTGCCAGCAGCGTCAAGAATCGGGATACGCAGTATTTT. This gives the protein CASSVKNRDTQYF. Complete variable domain (other parts from reference TRBV7-8 and TRBJ2-3): GAGVSQSPRYKVAKRGQDVALRCDPISGHVSLFWYQQALGQGPEFLTYFQNEAQLDKSGLPSDRFFAERPEGSVSTLKIQRTQQEDSAVYLCASSVKNRDTQYFGPGTRLTVL.

The rearrangement joins TRBV7-9 to TRBJ2-1; the D gene is possibly TRBD1 (6 bases). V lost 5 bases to trimming and J lost 4 bases, with 15 bases between them. The CDR3 extends over 15 amino acids. Germline-derived CDR1 and CDR2 are SEHNR and FQNEAQ (reference sequence). CDR3 DNA sequence: TGTGCCAGCAGCCAGTCCCGGGACAAATACAATGAGCAGTTCTTC. Its translation: CASSQSRDKYNEQFF.

This chain connects TRBV18 to TRBJ1-2, with D possibly matching TRBD1 (5 bases). CDR1 and CDR2 (germline): KGHSH, LQKENI. CDR3 length: 13 amino acids. V lost 3 bases to trimming and J lost 2 bases, with 7 bases between them. CDR3 nucleotides: TGTGCCAGCTCACCCGGACAAAACTATGGCTACACCTTC. It yields the protein CASSPGQNYGYTF.

V usage is TRBV2 and J usage is TRBJ1-5; 8 positions agree with TRBD1. Germline CDR1 SNHLY, CDR2 FYNNEI. Losses at the gene ends were 8 bases for V and 6 bases for J; bases not matched to a gene: 6. This CDR3 contains 13 residues. The CDR3 loop is CASGQGSGQPQHF. CDR3 sequence (DNA): TGTGCCAGCGGACAGGGTTCGGGTCAGCCCCAGCATTTT.

This chain connects TRBV19 to TRBJ2-2; TRBD1 matches 9 bases. V trimming: 10 bases; J trimming: 4 bases; junction bases outside the gene matches: 10. The germline gives CDR1 LNHDA, CDR2 SQIVND (reference sequence). This CDR3 has 15 residues. DNA for the CDR3: TGTGCCACCGTCCCACACAGGGGGCGCACCGGGGAGCTGTTTTTT. It yields the protein CATVPHRGRTGELFF.

This clone has a single count. The chain is built from TRBV11-2 and TRBJ1-2; weak D call: TRBD1 (6 bases). The CDR3 sequence is 15 residues long. V was trimmed by 6 bases and J by 7 bases, leaving 21 bases between them. Per the germline V gene, CDR1 is SGHAT and CDR2 is FQNNGV. The CDR3 DNA reads TGTGCCAGCAGTTCCTACGGTTCAGGGGTGTTTGGCTACACCTTC. This gives the protein CASSSYGSGVFGYTF.

The rearrangement joins TRBV24-1 to TRBJ2-5; D unclear. V was cut by 0 bases and J by 4 bases, with 14 bases left in between. CDR1 and CDR2 (germline): KGHDR, SFDVKD. The CDR3 is 16 residues long. The CDR3 coding sequence is TGTGCCACCAGTGATTTGGCAGGCCTCAACCCAGAGACCCAGTACTTC. It specifies CATSDLAGLNPETQYF.

The chain employs TRBV24-1 and TRBJ1-2; D not resolved. Germline CDR1 KGHDR, CDR2 SFDVKD. The CDR3 has 14 amino acids. The V end lost 0 bases, the J end lost 5 bases, and 9 bases lay between the germline ends. CDR3 sequence: CATSDLNTPYGYTF. CDR3 nucleotides: TGTGCCACCAGTGATTTGAACACCCCTTATGGCTACACCTTC.

The count of this clone is one. The gene calls are TRBV9 and TRBJ1-1, with 7 bases aligning to TRBD1. The CDR3 has 15 amino acids. Germline assignment: CDR1 SGDLS and CDR2 YYNGEE. V trimming: 0 bases; J trimming: 1 base; junction bases outside the gene matches: 3. CDR3 in DNA: TGTGCCAGCAGCGTAGTAACAGGGGCGAACACTGAAGCTTTCTTT. The encoded protein is CASSVVTGANTEAFF. The full variable domain, its missing parts supplied by reference TRBV9 and TRBJ1-1, is DSGVTQTPKHLITATGQRVTLRCSPRSGDLSVYWYQQSLDQGLQFLIQYYNGEERAKGNILERFSAQQFPDLHSELNLSSLELGDSALYFCASSVVTGANTEAFFGQGTRLTVV.